This T cell receptor beta chain was retrieved from a study of technical replicates of blood from a few donors. Assay used: immunoSEQ multiplex PCR; TCRdb lists only in-frame clones, some missing. Altogether 60,000 to 85,000 clones are present, around 97% being singletons, with the ten largest covering roughly 0.21%. Trimming removed 3 bases from V and 6 bases from J; junction bases left unmatched: 8. In germline, CDR1 is SGHAT, CDR2 FQNNGV. The CDR3 extends over 15 amino acids. Sequenced: T cells isolated from PBMCs. The sequence came from a human donor in good health. J is TRBJ2-7 and V is TRBV11-2, with 10 positions matching TRBD2. DNA of the CDR3: TGTGCCAGCAGCTTGATGGCAGCGGGAGGGGCCGAGCAGTACTTC. This codes for CASSLMAAGGAEQYF.